This T cell receptor beta chain was recovered during a study of blood T cell repertoires in COVID-19. Per the germline V gene, CDR1 is SEHNR and CDR2 is FQNEAQ (reference sequence). Trimming took 5 bases from V and 5 from J; bases not matched to a gene: 2. The CDR3 spans 12 residues. TCRdb keeps only in-frame clones here, not all; method: immunoSEQ multiplex PCR. The table lists around 480,000 clones, around 90% of them singletons. This clone was seen a few times. At the DNA level, this CDR3 is encoded by other sequences in the same sample as well. Participants came from fewer than 25 US areas, aged about 18 to 100 years. The recovered donors of Cohort 3 showed two negative PCRs, clearance, or symptom resolution.

The sample comprised PBMCs or T cells enriched from blood (not recorded which). The chain couples TRBV7-9 to TRBJ1-2; 7 nucleotides agree with TRBD1. The TCR comes from a woman aged 18-29 years who had recovered from COVID-19. The DNA for the CDR3 is TGTGCCAGCAGCCCGACAGGGTATGGCTACACCTTC. This encodes CASSPTGYGYTF.